The clone carrying this T cell receptor beta chain was seen more than once but under ten times. The data belong to a study of T-cell memory formation after mild COVID-19. A single record per CDR3 protein comes from TCRdb applying MiXCR to the 5' RACE reads. Found here are 200,000 to 250,000 distinct CDR3 sequences, 9.5% of them singletons; the top ten hold roughly 4%. The germline V and J ends were trimmed by 6 bases and 6 bases, with 11 bases remaining between them. The germline gives CDR1 MDHEN, CDR2 SYDVKM. The CDR3 spans 12 residues. The sample was PBMCs or a T cell subset sorted from them (not recorded which). The chain joins TRBV28 to TRBJ2-5; D is unresolved. This clonotype originated in a young man who had mild COVID-19 (a few samples of this study predate the infection). Cell type and time point are not known. In DNA form, the CDR3 reads TGTGCCAGCAGCCTCTATCAACAGACCCAGTACTTC. As protein: CASSLYQQTQYF. Full variable domain (missing parts from reference TRBV28 and TRBJ2-5): DVKVTQSSRYLVKRTGEKVFLECVQDMDHENMFWYRQDPGLGLRLIYFSYDVKMKEKGDIPEGYSVSREKKERFSLILESASTNQTSMYLCASSLYQQTQYFGPGTRLLVL.